This T cell receptor (beta chain) stems from a study of cytomegalovirus exposure and HLA in healthy donors. Overall study results and limits: 87-base-pair reads could not separate some V segments, including TRBV6-2 and TRBV6-3. Cytomegalovirus-associated TCR beta chains were listed, numbering over 150. Another analysis was done later, and it associated roughly 15,000 TCR beta sequences with HLA alleles at 0.05 false discovery rate. Follow-up analysis later connected one missense variant in DCLRE1C with trimming of TCR beta V- and J-genes.

13 Jbeta primers and 60 Vbeta primers were used for the PCR. TCRdb keeps only in-frame clones here, not all; method: immunoSEQ multiplex PCR. The profile shows about 150,000 clones, 60% to 80% of them singletons. The CDR3 consists of 14 residues. Germline CDR1 reads SEHNR; CDR2 reads FQNEAQ (reference sequence). Trimming pared 2 bases from V and 2 bases from J, leaving 9 bases between. With respect to this clone: Antigen specificity is unknown.

This chain uses TRBV7-9 with TRBJ2-5; D may be TRBD2 (6 bases). The material sequenced was PBMCs. The source of this sequence is a man in his late teens or twenties in good health and CMV-seropositive. The CDR3 reads CASSLWDSQETQYF. Here the CDR3 DNA reads TGTGCCAGCAGCTTATGGGACTCACAAGAGACCCAGTACTTC.